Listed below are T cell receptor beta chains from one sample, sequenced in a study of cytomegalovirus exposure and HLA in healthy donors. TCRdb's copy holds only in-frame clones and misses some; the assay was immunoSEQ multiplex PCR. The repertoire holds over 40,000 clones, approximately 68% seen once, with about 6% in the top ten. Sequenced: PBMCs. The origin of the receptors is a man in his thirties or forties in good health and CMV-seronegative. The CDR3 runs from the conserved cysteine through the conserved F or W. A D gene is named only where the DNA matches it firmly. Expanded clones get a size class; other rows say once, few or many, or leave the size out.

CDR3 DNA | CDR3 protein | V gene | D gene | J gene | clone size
TGTGCCAGCAGCTTCGTCACTAATGAAAAACTGTTTTTT | CASSFVTNEKLFF | TRBV7-2 | NA | TRBJ1-4 | few
TGCGCCAGCAGCTTTCGACTAGCGGGAGTAAGCACCGGGGAGCTGTTTTTT | CASSFRLAGVSTGELFF | TRBV5-1 | TRBD2 | TRBJ2-2 | once
TGTGCCAGCAGCTTTGGGAGTGGGGATGAGCAGTTCTTC | CASSFGSGDEQFF | TRBV11-3 | NA | TRBJ2-1 | few
TGCAGCGTTGAAGGAAAGGTCGAGGGCGACAGGGGGCTAGCGGGGTATGGCTACACCTTC | CSVEGKVEGDRGLAGYGYTF | TRBV29-1 | TRBD1 | TRBJ1-2 | NA
TGTGCCAGCAGCCAAGAGGGACAGGCGGCTGAAGCTTTCTTT | CASSQEGQAAEAFF | TRBV14 | TRBD1 | TRBJ1-1 | NA
TGTGCCAGCAGCCCACAGGGGGCTGGAAACACCATATATTTT | CASSPQGAGNTIYF | TRBV7-9 | TRBD1 | TRBJ1-3 | NA
TGTGCCAGCAGCCTGGGACTAGCGGTACAAGAGACCCAGTACTTC | CASSLGLAVQETQYF | TRBV6-5 | TRBD2 | TRBJ2-5 | NA
TGTGCCAGCAGAACCCACATAGGAGCGAGCTATGGCTACACCTTC | CASRTHIGASYGYTF | TRBV9 | NA | TRBJ1-2 | NA
TGCGCCAGCAGTCTAGAGGGCACCGGGGAGCTGTTTTTT | CASSLEGTGELFF | TRBV10-1 | NA | TRBJ2-2 | NA
TGTGCCAGCAGCTTAGGTCGACGGGGGGCTTCTGGAAACACCATATATTTT | CASSLGRRGASGNTIYF | TRBV7-9 | NA | TRBJ1-3 | NA
TGTGCCAGCAGCCAAGAGACAGGGATGGAGCAGTACTTC | CASSQETGMEQYF | TRBV2 | TRBD1 | TRBJ2-7 | once
TGTGCCAGCAGCTTAGGGCGAGGGAATGGCTACACCTTC | CASSLGRGNGYTF | TRBV7-9 | NA | TRBJ1-2 | once
TGTGCCAGTAGTGGGACTAGCGGGAGGTACTCCTACGAGCAGTACTTC | CASSGTSGRYSYEQYF | TRBV19 | TRBD2 | TRBJ2-7 | NA
TGTGCCAGCAGCCGCAGCGAGACTAATGAAAAACTGTTTTTT | CASSRSETNEKLFF | TRBV4-2 | NA | TRBJ1-4 | NA
TGTGCCTGGAGGGTTCTCCTGGGGGGCACTGAAGCTTTCTTT | CAWRVLLGGTEAFF | TRBV30 | NA | TRBJ1-1 | NA
TGTGCCACCAGCAGAGATCTTTTCACTGAAGCTTTCTTT | CATSRDLFTEAFF | TRBV15 | NA | TRBJ1-1 | NA
TGCAGCGTTTTCCGGGACAGGGGACTACTCACAGATACGCAGTATTTT | CSVFRDRGLLTDTQYF | TRBV29-1 | TRBD1 | TRBJ2-3 | few
TGTGCCAGCTCACTCAGTCAGGGGCCTCAGCCCCAGCATTTT | CASSLSQGPQPQHF | TRBV18 | NA | TRBJ1-5 | NA
TGTGCCAGCAGTTTAGGGGGTGGCGGGAGGAACGAGCAGTACTTC | CASSLGGGGRNEQYF | TRBV28 | TRBD2 | TRBJ2-7 | NA
TGTGCCAGCAGTTTACAGGGGGCGAACTACGAGCAGTACTTC | CASSLQGANYEQYF | TRBV2 | TRBD1 | TRBJ2-7 | NA
TGTGCCTGGAGTTCAGATAGCCCCTACGAGCAGTACTTC | CAWSSDSPYEQYF | TRBV30 | NA | TRBJ2-7 | few
TGTGCCAGCAGCGTAGCCGACGGACTCTACGAGCAGTACTTC | CASSVADGLYEQYF | TRBV9 | NA | TRBJ2-7 | few
TGTGCCAGTAGCTACCCAACTACAGGGTTGTCTATAGGTGAGCAGTTCTTC | CASSYPTTGLSIGEQFF | TRBV19 | NA | TRBJ2-1 | few
TGCGCCAGTAAGACTAGCGGTCGGACCACCGAGCAGTACTTC | CASKTSGRTTEQYF | TRBV10-2 | TRBD2 | TRBJ2-7 | NA
TGTGCCAGCAGCCAAGGCGGGGGTTGGGCCTACGAGCAGTACTTC | CASSQGGGWAYEQYF | TRBV4-2 | TRBD2 | TRBJ2-7 | NA
TGTGCCAGCAGCCGACAGGGTCTGGGTGGCTACACCTTC | CASSRQGLGGYTF | TRBV5-6 | TRBD1 | TRBJ1-2 | NA
TGTGCCAGCACGCAGGGCGTGGACACTGAAGCTTTCTTT | CASTQGVDTEAFF | TRBV7-9 | NA | TRBJ1-1 | NA
TGTGCCAGCAGTTACTCAGGACAGTTTAACACCGGGGAGCTGTTTTTT | CASSYSGQFNTGELFF | TRBV6-6 | NA | TRBJ2-2 | NA
TGTGCCAGCAGGCCGACCGGAGGTCAGCCCCAGCATTTT | CASRPTGGQPQHF | TRBV6-5 | NA | TRBJ1-5 | NA
TGTGCCAGCAGTTCAACAGGGAACACTGAAGCTTTCTTT | CASSSTGNTEAFF | TRBV5-4 | NA | TRBJ1-1 | NA
TGTGCCAGCAGTTCCGGGGACAGGGTTGGCAATCAGCCCCAGCATTTT | CASSSGDRVGNQPQHF | TRBV27 | TRBD1 | TRBJ1-5 | few
TGTGCCAGCAGTGACTCTGTGAGCTCTGGGGCCAACGTCCTGACTTTC | CASSDSVSSGANVLTF | TRBV6-4 | NA | TRBJ2-6 | NA
TGTGCCAGCAGCTTAGTTGGGACTAGCGGGAGGAGGACAGATACGCAGTATTTT | CASSLVGTSGRRTDTQYF | TRBV7-2 | TRBD2 | TRBJ2-3 | NA
TGTGCCAGCAGCGGCCGGCGAGCGGGAGGTGAGACCCAGTACTTC | CASSGRRAGGETQYF | TRBV28 | TRBD2 | TRBJ2-5 | NA
TGTGCCATCAGACGAAGACTAGCGGGAGGCCATGAGCAGTTCTTC | CAIRRRLAGGHEQFF | TRBV10-3 | TRBD2 | TRBJ2-1 | NA
TGTGCCAGCAGCTTGGCGACAGGGGATCAGCCCCAGCATTTT | CASSLATGDQPQHF | TRBV5-5 | TRBD1 | TRBJ1-5 | NA
TGCGCCAGCAGCTTGTTCGGCGGGGGGGATCAGGGGCCTGGAAACACCATATATTTT | CASSLFGGGDQGPGNTIYF | TRBV5-1 | NA | TRBJ1-3 | NA
TGTGCCAGCAGTATTAAACAGGGGGCCGGGGAGCTGTTTTTT | CASSIKQGAGELFF | TRBV2 | TRBD1 | TRBJ2-2 | NA
TGTGCCAGCAGCTTGGGTCCTAGCAGGGAGACCCAGTACTTC | CASSLGPSRETQYF | TRBV5-6 | NA | TRBJ2-5 | NA
TGCGCCAGCAGTGAGGTGGGACTAGCGGGAGCATCGGGGGGAGATACGCAGTATTTT | CASSEVGLAGASGGDTQYF | TRBV10-2 | TRBD2 | TRBJ2-3 | NA
TGCGCCAGCAGCCCCAGGGTATCGGGACTAGCGGGGGAATCCTCCTACGAGCAGTACTTC | CASSPRVSGLAGESSYEQYF | TRBV4-1 | TRBD2 | TRBJ2-7 | NA
TGTGCCAGCAGCTTAGAGGGGGCCCGGGAAAAACTGTTTTTT | CASSLEGAREKLFF | TRBV7-9 | TRBD1 | TRBJ1-4 | NA
TGCGCCAGCAGCGCCGGGTCCCGGTCAGATACGCAGTATTTT | CASSAGSRSDTQYF | TRBV5-1 | NA | TRBJ2-3 | NA
TGTGCCAGCAGTTCCATTTGGGGGGGAGGAGAGCAGTTCTTC | CASSSIWGGGEQFF | TRBV6-6 | TRBD2 | TRBJ2-1 | NA
TGTGCCAGCAGCCGCGACAGGGGGCGACGGGGCTACACCTTC | CASSRDRGRRGYTF | TRBV9 | TRBD1 | TRBJ1-2 | NA
TGTGCCAGCAGTCTTAGCGGGAGTATCGGGGAGCTGTTTTTT | CASSLSGSIGELFF | TRBV6-1 | TRBD2 | TRBJ2-2 | NA
TGCGCCAGCAGCTACGGACAGCGCTCCTACGAGCAGTACTTC | CASSYGQRSYEQYF | TRBV5-1 | NA | TRBJ2-7 | NA